This TCR beta chain was sequenced during a study of ipilimumab plus nivolumab after autologous stem cell transplantation. Study-level background: Median doses per patient: a few ipilimumab, fewer than ten nivolumab.

Measured with immunoSEQ multiplex PCR; TCRdb has only the in-frame clones, and not every one. The table records some 14,000 clones, roughly 74% of them present only once. The CDR3 spans 18 residues. CDR1 KGHSH and CDR2 LQKENI come from the germline V gene. Trimming cost V 3 bases and J 2 bases, with 17 bases left between them. Checkpoint therapy with ipilimumab 1 mg/kg began 14 to 28 days after transplant. Dosing: nivolumab 3 mg/kg IV, weeks 1, 4, 7, 10, then every two weeks to week 26. This clone has only a few counts. This specimen was PBMCs, taken in a trial of ipilimumab plus nivolumab as post-transplant consolidation. The chain is built from TRBV18 and TRBJ1-6; D not certain. The sequence was obtained from a male donor with primary mediastinal lymphoma. CDR3 in amino acids: CASSPKESAGAYNSPLHF. In DNA form, the CDR3 reads TGTGCCAGCTCACCCAAAGAGAGTGCTGGGGCCTATAATTCACCCCTCCACTTT.